What follows describes a single TCR beta chain. Its matching antigen is unknown. Nominal health characterized the donors when sampled, though unrecorded immune exposures were likely. The sample originates from a study of cytomegalovirus exposure and HLA in healthy donors. Looking at the study overall: Prior work identified under 130 million unique TCR beta sequences in around 170 million T cells. Study-level findings and limits: In a later analysis, 16,951 TCR beta sequences were associated with HLA alleles at 0.05 false discovery rate. A later analysis found common viral pathogens apparently linked to several of the most significant clusters.

In germline, CDR1 is LGHNA, CDR2 YNFKEQ. There are 15 residues in the CDR3. The J segment lost 0 bases and the V segment lost 4 bases, leaving 6 bases of the junction unmatched. Researchers ran the PCR with 60 Vbeta and 13 Jbeta primers. Sequencing was performed with immunoSEQ multiplex PCR; in TCRdb, only in-frame clones are kept and a portion is missing. This table has around 120,000 clones, around three quarters appearing once. This sequence originates from a man younger than 30 in good health and CMV-seronegative. Sequenced: PBMCs. This chain links TRBV4-2 with TRBJ2-7, with 7 bases identical to TRBD1. The chain's CDR3 is CASSRQGQSSYEQYF. CDR3 in DNA: TGTGCCAGCAGCCGACAGGGTCAGAGCTCCTACGAGCAGTACTTC.